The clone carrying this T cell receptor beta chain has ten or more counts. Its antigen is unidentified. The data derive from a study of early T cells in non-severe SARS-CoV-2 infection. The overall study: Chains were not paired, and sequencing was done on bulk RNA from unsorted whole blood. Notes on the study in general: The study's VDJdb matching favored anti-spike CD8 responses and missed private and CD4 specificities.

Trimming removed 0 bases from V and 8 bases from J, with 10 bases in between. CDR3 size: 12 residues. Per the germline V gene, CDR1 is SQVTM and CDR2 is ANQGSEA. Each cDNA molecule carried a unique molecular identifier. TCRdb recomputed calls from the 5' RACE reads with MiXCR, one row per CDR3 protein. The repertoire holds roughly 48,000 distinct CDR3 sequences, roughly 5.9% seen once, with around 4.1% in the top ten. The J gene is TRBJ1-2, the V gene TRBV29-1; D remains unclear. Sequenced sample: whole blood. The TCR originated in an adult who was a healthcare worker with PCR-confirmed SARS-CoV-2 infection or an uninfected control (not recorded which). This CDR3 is CSVEDQLRGYTF. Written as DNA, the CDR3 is TGCAGCGTTGAAGATCAGTTGCGAGGCTACACCTTC.